The 13 T cell receptor beta chains listed next were all sequenced from one sample in a study of regulatory T cells in long-lasting Graves disease. Time point reported: persistent/refractory GD, antithyroid drugs over 5 years with positive TRAb. RNA from PBMCs was the source of the TCR library. CDR3 regions were amplified by Arm-PCR using iRepertoire HTBI primers to build TCR beta libraries. From the multiplex PCR reads, TCRdb called clonotypes with MiXCR, one entry per CDR3 protein. The table lists about 400,000 distinct CDR3 sequences, roughly 20% of them singletons. This specimen consisted of peripheral blood mononuclear cells (PBMCs), obtained when the disease was refractory, from a patient treated with antithyroid drugs. These receptor sequences come from a female donor with Graves disease.

This clonotype was detected ten times or more. The V call is TRBV28, the J call TRBJ1-6; a possible D gene is TRBD1 (5 bases). Germline CDR1 is MDHEN and CDR2 is SYDVKM. Trimming took off 3 bases at V and 13 bases at J, with 10 bases between the two ends. The CDR3 loop spans 12 amino acids. The CDR3 nucleotides are TGTGCCAGCAGTTTGTTAGGGACTCCCCTCCACTTT. Amino acid sequence: CASSLLGTPLHF.

This clonotype was seen ten or more times. The J gene is TRBJ1-2, the V gene TRBV19; possibly TRBD1 for D (5 bases). CDR3 length: 15 amino acids. The germline CDR1 and CDR2 sequences are LNHDA and SQIVND (reference sequence). The V end lost 5 bases, the J end lost 2 bases, and 15 bases lay between the germline ends. CDR3 nucleotide sequence: TGTGCCAGTAGTCTCCGGCAGGGATCGAACTATGGCTACACCTTC. It codes for CASSLRQGSNYGYTF.

The rearrangement uses TRBV12-5 and TRBJ1-3; D ambiguous. The CDR3 is made up of 12 amino acids. The germline V gene encodes CDR1 LGHNT and CDR2 FRNRAP. V was trimmed by 6 bases and J by 1 base, leaving 4 bases between them. The DNA of the CDR3 is TGTGCTAGTGGGACGTCTGGAAACACCATATATTTT. Residues: CASGTSGNTIYF.

This chain joins TRBV29-1 and TRBJ2-5; D tentatively reads TRBD1 or TRBD2 (5 bases each). V lost 7 bases and J 3 bases, leaving 12 bases between the germline ends. CDR1 is SQVTM, CDR2 ANQGSEA, per germline. CDR3 length equals 12 residues. CDR3 in amino acids: CSADQGEETQYF. CDR3 nucleotide sequence: TGCAGCGCCGATCAGGGAGAAGAGACCCAGTACTTC.

The chain carries TRBV3-1 and TRBJ1-1; D is unclear. The ends were cut back, 2 bases at V and 7 bases at J, with 11 bases in the middle. Germline CDR1 and CDR2: LGHDT and YNNKEL (reference sequence). There are 13 residues in the CDR3. The CDR3 DNA follows: TGTGCCAGCAGCCAAACCGGCGGGGATGAAGCTTTCTTT. Amino acids: CASSQTGGDEAFF.

The rearrangement joins TRBV7-9 to TRBJ2-7; maybe TRBD1 (5 bases). Germline lookup yields CDR1 SEHNR and CDR2 FQNEAQ (reference sequence). The CDR3 runs to 15 residues. Trimming pared 5 bases from V and 0 bases from J, leaving 14 bases between. CDR3 sequence (DNA): TGTGCCAGCAGCCCCCGATGGGGCCTCTCCTACGAGCAGTACTTC. Protein product: CASSPRWGLSYEQYF.

A few counts support this clonotype. V is TRBV20-1 and J is TRBJ2-3; D unclear. The CDR3 spans 14 residues. Trimming shortened V by 3 bases and J by 2 bases, and 12 bases separated the two germline ends. Germline V lookup: CDR1 DFQATT, CDR2 SNEGSKA (reference sequence). This CDR3 is CSARDLRTTDTQYF. DNA for the CDR3: TGCAGTGCTAGGGACCTACGGACCACAGATACGCAGTATTTT.

This clonotype has at least ten counts. This chain uses TRBV7-8 with TRBJ2-5, with a possible D match to TRBD1 (5 bases). V was pared by 5 bases and J by 2 bases, with 12 bases between. This CDR3 is built from 14 residues. The germline V gene has CDR1 SGHVS and CDR2 FQNEAQ. CDR3 residues: CASSHRRQQETQYF. DNA for the CDR3: TGTGCCAGCAGCCACAGGAGACAGCAAGAGACCCAGTACTTC.

There are many counts of this clonotype. The V call is TRBV7-2, the J call TRBJ1-6, with D possibly TRBD1 on 5 matching bases. V was trimmed by 6 bases and J by 7 bases, leaving 16 bases between them. The CDR3 sequence is 15 residues long. CDR1 is SGHTA and CDR2 is FQGNSA in the germline V gene. This chain's CDR3 is CASSSGIGGNSPLHF. The CDR3, as DNA: TGTGCCAGCAGTTCAGGGATCGGGGGGAATTCACCCCTCCACTTT. Variable domain in full (rest from reference TRBV7-2 and TRBJ1-6): GAGVSQSPSNKVTEKGKDVELRCDPISGHTALYWYRQSLGQGLEFLIYFQGNSAPDKSGLPSDRFSAERTGGSVSTLTIQRTQQEDSAVYLCASSSGIGGNSPLHFGNGTRLTVT.

This clonotype was detected ten times or more. The V and J genes are TRBV6-1 and TRBJ2-1; 9 positions agree with TRBD2. The CDR3 is 17 amino acids. J gave up 0 bases and V 6 bases, and 9 bases lay outside the gene matches. The germline V gene encodes CDR1 MNHNS and CDR2 SASEGT. The CDR3 protein is CASSRSGSYSSYNEQFF. CDR3 DNA: TGTGCCAGCAGCCGTAGCGGGAGCTATAGCTCCTACAATGAGCAGTTCTTC.

The chain combines TRBV14 with TRBJ1-1; TRBD1 is a possible D gene (6 bases). Trimming cost V 6 bases and J 7 bases, with 18 bases left between them. This CDR3 region has 14 residues. CDR1 is SGHDN and CDR2 is FVKESK in the germline V gene. The CDR3 nucleotides are TGTGCCAGCAGGGCCATGGGCCAAGGGGGTGAAGCTTTCTTT. Translating it yields CASRAMGQGGEAFF.

The sample holds a few counts of this clonotype. The rearrangement joins TRBV19 to TRBJ1-2; unclear D gene. This CDR3 spans 17 amino acids. From germline, CDR1 is LNHDA and CDR2 SQIVND (reference sequence). V was pared by 3 bases and J by 5 bases, with 22 bases between. For the CDR3, the DNA is TGTGCCAGTAGTATGGCAGGACTCCTCTTCTGGCGTTATGGCTACACCTTC. Its protein is CASSMAGLLFWRYGYTF.

A note on this clonotype: An end of the junction does not agree with germline; a read error may underlie this. CDR3 sequence: CASSLTKANSPLHF. The CDR3 nucleotides read TGTGCCAGCAGCCTGACTAAGGCAAATTCACCCCTCCACTTT. V and J are TRBV5-1 and TRBJ1-6; D remains ambiguous. This CDR3 has 14 residues. Per germline, CDR1 SGHRS and CDR2 YFSETQ.